The sequence of this TCR beta chain was determined in a study of T cell responses to AZD1222 COVID-19 vaccine. As to this clone: The antigen is undetermined.

Trimming removed 5 bases from V and 0 bases from J, with 14 bases in between. CDR3 length: 16 residues. In germline, CDR1 is LNHDA, CDR2 SQIVND (reference sequence). Study-wide results and limits: Spike-specific TCR repertoires showed rising breadth and depth after two AZD1222 doses. Clonal diversity may have been underestimated, and the donors were mostly white British, with more females than males.

The assay was immunoSEQ multiplex PCR, and TCRdb's table has in-frame clones only and misses some. The sample has 140,000 to 150,000 clones; 85% to 90% are singletons. The sequence came from an adult who received the AZD1222 COVID-19 vaccine. The V and J genes are TRBV19 and TRBJ2-4; D may be TRBD1 (6 bases). The material sequenced was peripheral blood, taken 28 days after the second AZD1222 dose. The CDR3 DNA reads TGTGCCAGTAGTGTCACAGGGTTAATAGCCAAAAACATTCAGTACTTC. The encoded protein is CASSVTGLIAKNIQYF.